The 3 T cell receptor beta chains below come from one sample, sequenced in a study of cytomegalovirus exposure and HLA in healthy donors. PCR employed 60 Vbeta and 13 Jbeta primers. Libraries were prepared by immunoSEQ multiplex PCR; TCRdb keeps only in-frame clonotypes and omits some of them. The top ten hold approximately 1.4% of the sample, which has 150,000 to 200,000 clones, over 70% seen once. The sample consisted of PBMCs. Receptors were obtained from a woman between 18 and 29 years old in good health and CMV-seronegative.

V and J are TRBV7-2 and TRBJ2-7; 7 bases map to TRBD1. The CDR3 is made up of 13 amino acids. V gave up 0 bases and J gave up 10 bases; unmatched junction bases: 6. Germline V gives CDR1 SGHTA, CDR2 FQGNSA. This CDR3 is CASSLARGRQQYF. The DNA of the CDR3 is TGTGCCAGCAGCTTAGCGAGGGGGCGGCAACAGTACTTC.

The chain uses TRBV6-6 and TRBJ1-2, with unresolved D. V shed 4 bases and J shed 5 bases, with 8 bases lying between them. The CDR3 is 12 amino acids. The germline gives CDR1 MNHNY, CDR2 SVGAGI (reference sequence). DNA of the CDR3: TGTGCCAGCAGTTGGGGAGATTATGGCTACACCTTC. Translating gives CASSWGDYGYTF.

V and J are TRBV15 and TRBJ1-2, with D perhaps TRBD1 (6 bases). This CDR3 contains 12 residues. The V end was cut by 4 bases, the J end by 13 bases, with 16 bases between. Germline assignment: CDR1 LNHNV and CDR2 YYDKDF (reference sequence). The CDR3 coding sequence is TGTGCCACCAGCATCGCGGGGGGACAATGCACCTTC. Amino acid sequence: CATSIAGGQCTF.